The 17 T cell receptor beta chains below all came from one sample that was sequenced in a study of regulatory T cells in long-lasting Graves disease. The time point here: newly diagnosed GD, antithyroid drugs for less than 3 months. The TCR library used RNA extracted from PBMCs. With iRepertoire HTBI primers and Arm-PCR of CDR3 regions, TCR beta libraries were built. TCRdb fed the multiplex PCR reads into MiXCR, producing one record per CDR3 protein. Counted here are approximately 230,000 distinct CDR3 sequences, about 16% occurring once; the ten biggest clones make up approximately 24%. Sequencing was performed on peripheral blood mononuclear cells (PBMCs), taken at new diagnosis, from a patient treated with antithyroid drugs. The receptor set was obtained from a female donor with Graves disease.

This CDR3 is CASSPPGQGYGYTF. CDR3 bases: TGTGCCAGCAGCCCACCGGGACAGGGTTATGGCTACACCTTC. This rearrangement joins TRBV11-2 to TRBJ1-2; TRBD1 aligns across 9 bases. The ends lost 5 bases at V and 5 bases at J; junction bases unmatched: 6. This CDR3 region has 14 residues. Germline CDR1 and CDR2: SGHAT and FQNNGV.

This clonotype occurred many times. This chain uses TRBV6-4 with TRBJ1-4; TRBD1 is a possible D gene (5 bases). There are 14 residues in the CDR3. Trimming stripped 8 bases from V and 7 bases from J, with 17 bases between. Germline V gene data show CDR1 as MRHNA and CDR2 as SNTAGT. CDR3 sequence (DNA): TGTGCCAGCTCCGCTCAGGGAGGGGCTGAAAAACTGTTTTTT. This encodes CASSAQGGAEKLFF.

This clonotype has a count of ten or more. The rearrangement uses TRBV20-1 and TRBJ1-2; D is unclear. Germline CDR1 is DFQATT and CDR2 is SNEGSKA (reference sequence). The CDR3 sequence is 15 residues long. Trimming removed 1 base from V and 5 bases from J, with 17 bases in between. The CDR3 sequence: CSARGVPGAGYGYTF. The CDR3 DNA follows: TGCAGTGCTAGAGGTGTCCCGGGCGCGGGATATGGCTACACCTTC.

This clonotype was found a few times. The chain uses TRBV28 and TRBJ2-7, with a possible D match to TRBD2 (5 bases). Germline CDR1 is MDHEN and CDR2 is SYDVKM. The CDR3 sequence is 15 residues long. V lost 8 bases to trimming and J lost 5 bases, with 22 bases between them. The CDR3 here is CASRSLPGRVHEQYF. In nucleotides, the CDR3 is TGTGCCAGCCGTTCCCTGCCGGGAAGGGTCCACGAGCAGTACTTC.

Many counts were recorded for this clonotype. The chain is built from TRBV7-2 and TRBJ2-7, with TRBD2 matching 10 bases. Germline V lookup: CDR1 SGHTA, CDR2 FQGNSA. J lost 3 bases, V lost 4 bases, and 6 bases had no gene match. The length of the CDR3 is 15 residues. CDR3 in DNA: TGTGCCAGCAGCTCGGGACTAGCGAGGGGCTACGAGCAGTACTTC. It translates to CASSSGLARGYEQYF.

In its sample, this clonotype was seen a few times. The CDR3 reads CSARDPRLADTQYF. In nucleotides, the CDR3 is TGCAGTGCTAGAGATCCCCGGCTGGCAGATACGCAGTATTTT. The chain has TRBV20-1 and TRBJ2-3; the D is unclear. The CDR3 spans 14 residues. Germline-derived CDR1 and CDR2 are DFQATT and SNEGSKA (reference sequence). The V and J ends lost 0 bases and 4 bases respectively, with 11 bases between them.

This clonotype occurred many times. The V gene is TRBV18, the J gene TRBJ2-3; D might be TRBD1 (6 bases). The CDR3 contains 13 residues. Germline CDR1 is KGHSH and CDR2 is LQKENI. Deletions cut 5 bases from V and 2 bases from J, with 8 bases between. The CDR3 region has the DNA TGTGCCAGCTCATCAGGGGTCACAGATACGCAGTATTTT. This translates into CASSSGVTDTQYF. Filled out from reference TRBV18 and TRBJ2-3, the complete variable domain reads NAGVMQNPRHLVRRRGQEARLRCSPMKGHSHVYWYRQLPEEGLKFMVYLQKENIIDESGMPKERFSAEFPKEGPSILRIQQVVRGDSAAYFCASSSGVTDTQYFGPGTRLTVL.

This clonotype was observed many times. The rearrangement joins TRBV5-6 to TRBJ2-7; maybe TRBD2 (7 bases). CDR1 is SGHDT, CDR2 YYEEEE, per germline. The CDR3 loop spans 15 amino acids. Trimming stripped 1 base from V and 1 base from J, with 12 bases between. The CDR3 DNA reads TGTGCCAGCAGCTTGTCGGGGGGCTCGTCCTACGAGCAGTACTTC. Translated, it gives CASSLSGGSSYEQYF.

This clonotype was found many times. V is TRBV15 and J is TRBJ2-1; 8 bases fit TRBD2. CDR3 size: 15 residues. Germline V gene sequence: CDR1 LNHNV, CDR2 YYDKDF (reference sequence). V was clipped by 3 bases and J by 7 bases; unmatched bases: 8. The CDR3, as DNA: TGTGCCACCAGCAGGTCTAGCGGGCCCCTGAATGAGCAGTTCTTC. This translates into CATSRSSGPLNEQFF.

This clonotype has ten or more counts. The V and J genes are TRBV19 and TRBJ1-1; D is unclear. The length of the CDR3 is 15 residues. V was cut by 7 bases and J by 3 bases, with 18 bases left in between. CDR1 is LNHDA, CDR2 SQIVND, per germline (reference sequence). The DNA for the CDR3 is TGTGCCAGTATACCTCGGGAGGGTTTTGACACTGAAGCTTTCTTT. It translates to CASIPREGFDTEAFF.

The rearrangement links TRBV12-3 or TRBV12-4 to TRBJ1-2; a weak D match, TRBD1 (6 bases). The CDR3 is 14 residues long. Trimming removed 6 bases from V and 3 bases from J, with 14 bases in between. This CDR3 reads CASRGRGLDYGYTF. DNA for the CDR3: TGTGCCAGCAGAGGCAGGGGCCTGGACTATGGCTACACCTTC.

This clonotype showed up many times. The V gene is TRBV15, the J gene TRBJ2-3; D is undetermined. The CDR3 extends over 14 amino acids. From germline, CDR1 is LNHNV and CDR2 YYDKDF (reference sequence). The V gene lost 3 bases and the J gene lost 4 bases, with 11 bases spanning the gap. CDR3 coding DNA: TGTGCCACCAGCAGCTACATGGGGTCAGATACGCAGTATTTT. It codes for CATSSYMGSDTQYF.

The chain carries TRBV5-5 and TRBJ2-7; no definite D call. Germline loops: CDR1 SGHKS, CDR2 YYEKEE (reference sequence). The CDR3 is made up of 15 amino acids. V lost 6 bases and J 6 bases, leaving 22 bases between the germline ends. The DNA for the CDR3 is TGTGCCAGCACCCCGGGTGGCACCACGGGCGGCGAGCAGTACTTC. The encoded protein is CASTPGGTTGGEQYF.

As to this clonotype: In this CDR3 the conserved last residue, phenylalanine or tryptophan, is missing, so a read error is likely. The chain couples TRBV10-3 to TRBJ2-5, with 11 bases matching TRBD1. With 2 bases clipped from V and 4 bases from J, the junction kept 0 bases outside the gene matches. The germline gives CDR1 ENHRY, CDR2 SYGVKD. This CDR3 spans 14 amino acids. CDR3 nucleotides: TGTGCCATCAGTGAGGGGACAGGGGGAGAGACCCAGTACCTC. Amino acids: CAISEGTGGETQYL.

This clonotype came up a few times. V and J are TRBV6-2 or TRBV6-3 and TRBJ2-3; TRBD2 aligns across 9 bases. CDR3 length: 14 residues. CDR1 is MNHEY, CDR2 SVGEGT, per germline. V lost 0 bases, J lost 8 bases, and 3 bases stayed unmatched. The CDR3 DNA reads as TGTGCCAGCAGTTACTCTAAGCGGGAGGCTACGCAGTATTTT. It is translated as CASSYSKREATQYF.

This rearrangement joins TRBV10-2 to TRBJ1-3; D is possibly TRBD1 (5 bases). Trimming pared 3 bases from V and 2 bases from J, leaving 17 bases between. From germline, CDR1 is WSHSY and CDR2 SAAADI. The CDR3 has 17 residues. CDR3 amino acids: CASSDVSEGRAGNTIYF. The CDR3 DNA sequence: TGCGCCAGCAGTGACGTGTCGGAGGGGAGAGCTGGAAACACCATATATTTT.

In this sample, this clonotype turned up a few times. The chain links TRBV20-1 to TRBJ2-1, with 7 bases that match TRBD2. V was clipped by 3 bases and J by 4 bases; unmatched bases: 3. CDR3 size: 13 residues. Per germline, CDR1 DFQATT and CDR2 SNEGSKA (reference sequence). CDR3 loop: CSASVSGYNEQFF. DNA of the CDR3: TGCAGTGCTAGCGTTAGCGGGTACAATGAGCAGTTCTTC.